This TCR beta chain was recovered during a study of blood T cells in healthy people across ages. The authors extracted at least 5 micrograms of total RNA per sample. For the second PCR, which ran for 7 to 11 cycles, a sample-barcoded 5' primer and a J-beta primer mix were used. Every cDNA was tagged by a template-switch adaptor with 12 random nucleotides. TCRdb ran MiXCR on the 5' RACE reads and lists one entry per CDR3 protein. The repertoire holds 800,000 to 950,000 distinct CDR3 sequences, about 29% seen once, with about 9.4% in the top ten. The V and J ends lost 1 base and 10 bases respectively, with 10 bases between them. CDR3 length: 12 amino acids. Germline V CDR1 and CDR2: SEHNR, FQNEAQ (reference sequence). The sample was also reused in another study, on T cells of mothers and their children. That paper notes: According to the study, all extracted RNA entered cDNA synthesis at around 1.5 ug per 15 ul. Sample barcodes plus 2-4 random nucleotides came from the M1S primer.

The sample was blood. This sequence joins TRBV7-9 and TRBJ1-1, with D maybe TRBD1 (5 bases). This TCR was sampled from a woman in her thirties or forties in good health. The CDR3 loop is CASSLGAGRAFF. The DNA of the CDR3 is TGTGCCAGCAGCTTAGGGGCAGGGAGAGCTTTCTTT. The variable domain in full, completed from reference TRBV7-9 and TRBJ1-1, reads DTGVSQNPRHKITKRGQNVTFRCDPISEHNRLYWYRQTLGQGPEFLTYFQNEAQLEKSRLLSDRFSAERPKGSFSTLEIQRTEQGDSAMYLCASSLGAGRAFFGQGTRLTVV.